This TCR beta chain came from a study of T cell responses to AZD1222 COVID-19 vaccine. The protocol was immunoSEQ multiplex PCR, while the TCRdb copy is restricted to in-frame clones and leaves out a portion. The sample includes around 130,000 clones, approximately 90% of them seen just once. CDR1 and CDR2 from the germline V gene are MRHNA and SNTAGT. V was pared by 3 bases and J by 1 base, with 7 bases of the junction left unmatched. The CDR3 spans 17 residues. Here the sequenced sample was peripheral blood, taken on day 0 of AZD1222 vaccination. The receptor comes from an adult in good health. The V call is TRBV6-4, the J call TRBJ2-3, with TRBD2 identical over 10 bases. The DNA of the CDR3 is TGTGCCAGCAGTGAGGCTAGCGGGAGTCCGGGCACAGATACGCAGTATTTT. Protein product: CASSEASGSPGTDTQYF.